The rows below give T cell receptor beta chains drawn from one sample of a study of human thymus T cells. TCRdb's table, derived via immunoSEQ multiplex PCR, lists solely in-frame clones and lacks some. The sample gives 40,000 to 45,000 clones, 94% of which show up once; about 0.12% is in the top ten. The source material was blood. The receptors derive from a boy under three years old with a congenital heart defect but otherwise immunologically healthy. Each CDR3 is given with its conserved first and last residue. Each record gives: clone size, J gene, V gene, D gene, CDR3 length, CDR3 DNA, CDR3 protein. A D gene is named only where the DNA matches it firmly. Clone size, where shown, is once, few, many, or a class for clones that have expanded.

size: NA
J: TRBJ2-2
V: TRBV27
D: NA
length: 15
DNA: TGTGCCAGCAGTTTATATACAGGGAACACCGGGGAGCTGTTTTTT
CDR3: CASSLYTGNTGELFF

size: NA
J: TRBJ1-6
V: TRBV28
D: NA
length: 13
DNA: TGTGCCAGCAGTCCCCCCTATAATTCACCCCTCCACTTT
CDR3: CASSPPYNSPLHF

size: NA
J: TRBJ1-2
V: TRBV19
D: NA
length: 13
DNA: TGTGCCAGTAGACGGGACATCGGCTATGGCTACACCTTC
CDR3: CASRRDIGYGYTF

size: NA
J: TRBJ2-2
V: TRBV19
D: NA
length: 16
DNA: TGTGCCAGTAGTCCCCGGGCAGGTTTGAACACCGGGGAGCTGTTTTTT
CDR3: CASSPRAGLNTGELFF

size: NA
J: TRBJ2-5
V: TRBV28
D: TRBD2
length: 13
DNA: TGTGCCAGCAGGCGGGGGGGCCGGGAGACCCAGTACTTC
CDR3: CASRRGGRETQYF

size: NA
J: TRBJ2-5
V: TRBV6-1
D: TRBD2
length: 14
DNA: TGTGCCAGCAGTACTAGCGGGGGGGCCGAGACCCAGTACTTC
CDR3: CASSTSGGAETQYF

size: few
J: TRBJ1-6
V: TRBV6-5
D: NA
length: 14
DNA: TGTGCCAGCCGCGGCGGGCGGAGCAATTCACCCCTCCACTTT
CDR3: CASRGGRSNSPLHF

size: NA
J: TRBJ1-5
V: TRBV4-1
D: NA
length: 17
DNA: TGCGCCAGCAGCCCTATACCCCCAGGAGGGATCGAACAGCCCCAGCATTTT
CDR3: CASSPIPPGGIEQPQHF

size: NA
J: TRBJ2-7
V: TRBV9
D: TRBD2
length: 15
DNA: TGTGCCAGCAGCGTAGGGGGGACTAGCGGTGCCGAGCAGTACTTC
CDR3: CASSVGGTSGAEQYF

size: NA
J: TRBJ2-5
V: TRBV30
D: TRBD2
length: 15
DNA: TGTGCCTGGAGTGTAAGCGGGGGGGCCTTGGAGACCCAGTACTTC
CDR3: CAWSVSGGALETQYF

size: NA
J: TRBJ2-2
V: TRBV11-2
D: TRBD2
length: 14
DNA: TGTGCCAGCAGCCGGACTAGCGGGGGCCAGGAGCTGTTTTTT
CDR3: CASSRTSGGQELFF

size: NA
J: TRBJ1-5
V: TRBV5-1
D: NA
length: 15
DNA: TGCGCCAGCAGCTTCCTAGACGGTTCACATAAGCCCCAGCATTTT
CDR3: CASSFLDGSHKPQHF

size: NA
J: TRBJ1-2
V: TRBV6-6
D: TRBD1
length: 13
DNA: TGTGCCAGCAGTACAGGGGGGGGCTATGGCTACACCTTC
CDR3: CASSTGGGYGYTF

size: NA
J: TRBJ2-7
V: TRBV28
D: TRBD1
length: 13
DNA: TGTGCCAGCCGGACAGGGGGGACCTACGAGCAGTACTTC
CDR3: CASRTGGTYEQYF

size: NA
J: TRBJ2-1
V: TRBV7-8
D: TRBD2
length: 17
DNA: TGTGCCAGCAGCACCAGACTAGCGGGGGGACTCTACAATGAGCAGTTCTTC
CDR3: CASSTRLAGGLYNEQFF

size: once
J: TRBJ2-3
V: TRBV4-2
D: NA
length: 12
DNA: TGTGCCAGCAGCCAGTCAGGGGATACGCAGTATTTT
CDR3: CASSQSGDTQYF

size: NA
J: TRBJ2-7
V: TRBV9
D: TRBD2
length: 14
DNA: TGTGCCAGCAGCTTAAGCGGGGGGGCCTACGAGCAGTACTTC
CDR3: CASSLSGGAYEQYF

size: NA
J: TRBJ2-7
V: TRBV5-4
D: NA
length: 13
DNA: TGTGCCAGCAGCCACGACGGGGGATACGAGCAGTACTTC
CDR3: CASSHDGGYEQYF

size: NA
J: TRBJ2-5
V: TRBV5-1
D: TRBD2
length: 17
DNA: TGCGCCAGCAGCTTGGGCGGTAGCGGGGGGGCCCAAGAGACCCAGTACTTC
CDR3: CASSLGGSGGAQETQYF

size: NA
J: TRBJ1-5
V: TRBV5-6
D: TRBD1
length: 14
DNA: TGTGCCAGCAGTGCAGGGGGCGGCAATCAGCCCCAGCATTTT
CDR3: CASSAGGGNQPQHF

size: once
J: TRBJ2-3
V: TRBV6-6
D: TRBD2
length: 13
DNA: TGTGCCAGCTCGCGGGGGGGCACAGATACGCAGTATTTT
CDR3: CASSRGGTDTQYF

size: NA
J: TRBJ1-3
V: TRBV5-1
D: NA
length: 16
DNA: TGCGCCAGCAGCTTAATGGGCGCTCTCTCTGGAAACACCATATATTTT
CDR3: CASSLMGALSGNTIYF

size: NA
J: TRBJ1-6
V: TRBV4-1
D: NA
length: 15
DNA: TGCGCCAGCAGCCAAGTAACGTCACCTAATTCACCCCTCCACTTT
CDR3: CASSQVTSPNSPLHF

size: NA
J: TRBJ1-2
V: TRBV12-1
D: NA
length: 14
DNA: TGTGCCAGCTGCCCTCTGACAGGGAGTAATGGCTACACCTTC
CDR3: CASCPLTGSNGYTF

size: NA
J: TRBJ2-2
V: TRBV1
D: NA
length: 17
DNA: TGCACCAGCAGCCAGGGACCTAGCGGGGGGCTCATCGGGGAGCTGTTTTTT
CDR3: CTSSQGPSGGLIGELFF

size: NA
J: TRBJ2-5
V: TRBV5-1
D: TRBD1
length: 14
DNA: TGCGCCAGCAGCCAGGACAGGTACCAAGAGACCCAGTACTTC
CDR3: CASSQDRYQETQYF

size: once
J: TRBJ2-7
V: TRBV9
D: NA
length: 13
DNA: TGTGCCAGCAGCGTAGCAGGGGTAGACGAGCAGTACTTC
CDR3: CASSVAGVDEQYF

size: NA
J: TRBJ2-7
V: TRBV5-1
D: NA
length: 14
DNA: TGCGCCAGCAGCCCCGGGGTAGCGGACTACGAGCAGTACTTC
CDR3: CASSPGVADYEQYF

size: NA
J: TRBJ2-5
V: TRBV11-3
D: TRBD2
length: 14
DNA: TGTGCCAGCAGCCTGACTAGCGGGGGAGAGACCCAGTACTTC
CDR3: CASSLTSGGETQYF

size: NA
J: TRBJ2-3
V: TRBV19
D: NA
length: 14
DNA: TGTGCCAGTAGTATAGGGTTCCTCACAGATACGCAGTATTTT
CDR3: CASSIGFLTDTQYF

size: NA
J: TRBJ2-5
V: TRBV27
D: NA
length: 14
DNA: TGTGCCAGCAGTTTTTTGCGGGGGCGGGAGACCCAGTACTTC
CDR3: CASSFLRGRETQYF

size: NA
J: TRBJ2-1
V: TRBV10-2
D: TRBD2
length: 19
DNA: TGCGCCAGCAGTGAGTCTCCGGAAACTAGCGGGGGATGGTACAATGAGCAGTTCTTC
CDR3: CASSESPETSGGWYNEQFF

size: NA
J: TRBJ1-1
V: TRBV10-3
D: NA
length: 13
DNA: TGTGCCATCAGTGTGGTTGGGAACACTGAAGCTTTCTTT
CDR3: CAISVVGNTEAFF

size: NA
J: TRBJ2-7
V: TRBV9
D: TRBD1
length: 15
DNA: TGTGCCAGCAGCGTCGAAGGACAGGGGGCGCGCGAGCAGTACTTC
CDR3: CASSVEGQGAREQYF

size: NA
J: TRBJ1-3
V: TRBV30
D: NA
length: 15
DNA: TGTGCCTGGAGCGGTCGGGTGGTCTCTGGAAACACCATATATTTT
CDR3: CAWSGRVVSGNTIYF

size: once
J: TRBJ2-5
V: TRBV5-1
D: TRBD2
length: 15
DNA: TGCGCCAGCAGCTTGGGACTAGCGGGGGAAGAGACCCAGTACTTC
CDR3: CASSLGLAGEETQYF

size: once
J: TRBJ1-2
V: TRBV4-1
D: NA
length: 16
DNA: TGCGCCAGCAGCCAAGATCGCACAGTTCTCCCCTATGGCTACACCTTC
CDR3: CASSQDRTVLPYGYTF

size: NA
J: TRBJ2-5
V: TRBV11-2
D: NA
length: 13
DNA: TGTGCCAGCAGCTTGGGTCCGGGAGAGACCCAGTACTTC
CDR3: CASSLGPGETQYF

size: NA
J: TRBJ1-1
V: TRBV28
D: NA
length: 11
DNA: TGTGCCAGCAGTTTAGAAGGGACAGCTTTCTTT
CDR3: CASSLEGTAFF

size: NA
J: TRBJ1-5
V: TRBV7-2
D: NA
length: 15
DNA: TGTGCCAGCAGCAGGACAGTTCATAGCAATCAGCCCCAGCATTTT
CDR3: CASSRTVHSNQPQHF

size: NA
J: TRBJ2-3
V: TRBV7-2
D: NA
length: 15
DNA: TGTGCCAGCAGCTTTGGCGGAAGAGGCACAGATACGCAGTATTTT
CDR3: CASSFGGRGTDTQYF

size: NA
J: TRBJ1-4
V: TRBV30
D: TRBD1
length: 14
DNA: TGTGCCTGGAGTGCGACAGGGTTTAATGAAAAACTGTTTTTT
CDR3: CAWSATGFNEKLFF

size: once
J: TRBJ2-4
V: TRBV7-2
D: TRBD2
length: 15
DNA: TGTGCCAGCAGCTGGCGGGGGGGCCAAGGAAACATTCAGTACTTC
CDR3: CASSWRGGQGNIQYF

size: NA
J: TRBJ2-1
V: TRBV4-1
D: NA
length: 16
DNA: TGCGCCAGCAGCCAAGATCCCATATTGGGCCACAATGAGCAGTTCTTC
CDR3: CASSQDPILGHNEQFF

size: NA
J: TRBJ2-1
V: TRBV5-4
D: TRBD2
length: 18
DNA: TGTGCCAGCAGCTACAGGACTAGCGGGGGCTTCTCCTACAATGAGCAGTTCTTC
CDR3: CASSYRTSGGFSYNEQFF

size: once
J: TRBJ2-7
V: TRBV6-5
D: TRBD1
length: 14
DNA: TGTGCCAGCAGTTACTCAGACAGGGTCAACGAGCAGTACTTC
CDR3: CASSYSDRVNEQYF

size: NA
J: TRBJ1-1
V: TRBV7-2
D: TRBD1
length: 15
DNA: TGTGCCAGCAGCTTAGCATGGGACAGGGTAATAGGGGCTTTCTTT
CDR3: CASSLAWDRVIGAFF

size: once
J: TRBJ1-2
V: TRBV25-1
D: TRBD1
length: 14
DNA: TGTGCCAGCAGTGCCACAGGGGGCGCTAGTGGCTACACCTTC
CDR3: CASSATGGASGYTF

size: NA
J: TRBJ1-2
V: TRBV28
D: TRBD1
length: 13
DNA: TGTGCCAGCAGTTGGGGACAGTTCTATGGCTACACCTTC
CDR3: CASSWGQFYGYTF

size: once
J: TRBJ2-7
V: TRBV13
D: NA
length: 14
DNA: TGTGCCAGCAGCCCGGGGGGACAGACCTACGAGCAGTACTTC
CDR3: CASSPGGQTYEQYF

size: NA
J: TRBJ2-2
V: TRBV15
D: TRBD2
length: 19
DNA: TGTGCCACCAGCAGATCTCCGCCGGGACTAGCGGTCTTCACCGGGGAGCTGTTTTTT
CDR3: CATSRSPPGLAVFTGELFF

size: few
J: TRBJ1-6
V: TRBV30
D: NA
length: 15
DNA: TGTGCCTGGAGCATATTGCGGGGCTTTAATTCACCCCTCCACTTT
CDR3: CAWSILRGFNSPLHF